The 23 T cell receptor beta chains in this list originate from one sample, sequenced in a study of blood T cell repertoires in COVID-19. Sequencing was performed with immunoSEQ multiplex PCR; in TCRdb, only in-frame clones are kept and a portion is missing. The repertoire holds some 190,000 clones, with about 85% as singletons. Material: peripheral blood. Every receptor here comes from a man aged 25 to 40 with acute or convalescent COVID-19.

The V gene is TRBV19, the J gene TRBJ1-2; 7 bases align to TRBD1. This CDR3 has 14 residues. CDR1 and CDR2 from the germline V gene are LNHDA and SQIVND (reference sequence). Trimming took 5 bases from V and 4 from J; bases not matched to a gene: 7. CDR3 sequence (DNA): TGTGCCAGTAGTTCACGGGACAGTCTCTATGGCTACACCTTC. Residues: CASSSRDSLYGYTF.

The chain is built from TRBV3-1 (or the pseudogene TRBV3-2) and TRBJ2-1; 7 bases align to TRBD2. The CDR3 runs to 16 residues. Germline CDR1 LGHDT, CDR2 YNNKEL (reference sequence). V was clipped by 1 base and J by 1 base; unmatched bases: 4. CDR3 nucleotides: TGTGCCAGCAGCCAAGTTTCGGGGGGATCCTACAATGAGCAGTTCTTC. Translation: CASSQVSGGSYNEQFF.

The chain is built from TRBV12-5 and TRBJ2-1; TRBD1 matches at 9 bases. This CDR3 comprises 15 residues. CDR1 is LGHNT and CDR2 is FRNRAP in the germline V gene. The V gene end was trimmed by 3 bases and the J gene end by 4 bases; junction bases not matched to a gene: 4. The CDR3 nucleotides read TGTGCTAGTGGTTTACAGGGGGCCGGTTACAATGAGCAGTTCTTC. Its translation: CASGLQGAGYNEQFF.

The J gene is TRBJ2-7, the V gene TRBV4-2; tentatively, D is TRBD1 (5 bases). V lost 1 base, J lost 7 bases, and 11 bases lay in between. This CDR3 region has 13 residues. Per the germline V gene, CDR1 is LGHNA and CDR2 is YNFKEQ. The CDR3 sequence is CASSQGRAVEQYF. The DNA of the CDR3 is TGTGCCAGCAGCCAAGGCAGGGCTGTTGAGCAGTACTTC.

The chain is built from TRBV15 and TRBJ2-1, with 9 bases aligning to TRBD2. CDR1 and CDR2 (germline): LNHNV, YYDKDF (reference sequence). There are 15 residues in the CDR3. V was clipped by 5 bases and J by 3 bases; unmatched bases: 5. The CDR3 coding sequence is TGTGCCACCAGCTCCCGAGCGGGAGGCTACAATGAGCAGTTCTTC. Translated, it gives CATSSRAGGYNEQFF.

The rearrangement links TRBV9 to TRBJ1-1; D uncertain. Trimming removed 5 bases at V and 1 base at J, with 9 bases between. The germline V gene has CDR1 SGDLS and CDR2 YYNGEE. The CDR3 consists of 13 residues. The DNA for the CDR3 is TGTGCCAGCAGTCCTGCGGAGAACACTGAAGCTTTCTTT. This gives the protein CASSPAENTEAFF. Full variable domain (remainder filled in from reference TRBV9 and TRBJ1-1): DSGVTQTPKHLITATGQRVTLRCSPRSGDLSVYWYQQSLDQGLQFLIQYYNGEERAKGNILERFSAQQFPDLHSELNLSSLELGDSALYFCASSPAENTEAFFGQGTRLTVV.

The chain couples TRBV28 to TRBJ1-6; 10 bases line up with TRBD1. Germline V gene lookup returns CDR1 MDHEN and CDR2 SYDVKM. Trimming removed 8 bases from V and 5 bases from J; junction bases left unmatched: 9. The CDR3 covers 16 residues. The CDR3 sequence is CASASGTGANNSPLHF. CDR3 nucleotide sequence: TGTGCCAGCGCCTCGGGGACAGGGGCGAATAATTCACCCCTCCACTTT.

CDR3 bases: TGTGCCAGCAGCTTTGTTCAGTTACGATCCGATTCATATGGCTACACCTTC. It encodes CASSFVQLRSDSYGYTF. The V gene is TRBV11-2, the J gene TRBJ1-2; D not resolved. The CDR3 totals 17 residues. Germline assignment: CDR1 SGHAT and CDR2 FQNNGV. V was shortened by 3 bases and J by 5 bases, with 22 bases between the two germline ends.

The V gene is TRBV9, the J gene TRBJ2-2; 14 bases map to TRBD2. This CDR3 has 19 residues. V was clipped by 6 bases and J by 4 bases; unmatched bases: 14. Per the germline V gene, CDR1 is SGDLS and CDR2 is YYNGEE. CDR3: CASTEGLGTSGRSTGELFF. For the CDR3, the DNA is TGTGCCAGCACGGAAGGTTTAGGGACTAGCGGGAGATCCACCGGGGAGCTGTTTTTT.

The chain links TRBV12-5 to TRBJ1-5; D is undetermined. Trimming cost V 6 bases and J 1 base, with 13 bases left between them. The CDR3 spans 15 residues. The germline V gene encodes CDR1 LGHNT and CDR2 FRNRAP. CDR3 sequence reads: CASGPGGISNQPQHF. The CDR3 DNA is TGTGCTAGTGGCCCCGGTGGTATAAGCAATCAGCCCCAGCATTTT.

The chain uses TRBV7-8 and TRBJ1-6; possibly TRBD1 for D (6 bases). CDR1 and CDR2 (germline): SGHVS, FQNEAQ. Trimming pared 5 bases from V and 7 bases from J, leaving 15 bases between. The CDR3 length is 15 residues. CDR3 residues: CASSQATGHNSPLHF. DNA for the CDR3: TGTGCCAGCAGCCAAGCGACAGGCCACAATTCACCCCTCCACTTT. The complete variable domain, with remaining parts taken from reference TRBV7-8 and TRBJ1-6, reads GAGVSQSPRYKVAKRGQDVALRCDPISGHVSLFWYQQALGQGPEFLTYFQNEAQLDKSGLPSDRFFAERPEGSVSTLKIQRTQQEDSAVYLCASSQATGHNSPLHFGNGTRLTVT.

This chain joins TRBV4-1 and TRBJ2-1; TRBD2 is a possible D gene (6 bases). Germline lookup yields CDR1 MGHRA and CDR2 YSYEKL. The CDR3 contains 17 residues. Trimming took off 0 bases at V and 0 bases at J, with 12 bases between the two ends. The CDR3 protein is CASSQDGSRSSYNEQFF. CDR3 DNA sequence: TGCGCCAGCAGCCAAGACGGGAGCCGGAGCTCCTACAATGAGCAGTTCTTC.

The chain combines TRBV24-1 with TRBJ1-5, with TRBD1 matching over 9 bases. The CDR3 is 15 amino acids. J lost 6 bases, V lost 4 bases, and 6 bases had no gene match. The germline V gene has CDR1 KGHDR and CDR2 SFDVKD. CDR3 residues: CATSEGTGWVQPQHF. The CDR3 DNA follows: TGTGCCACCAGTGAGGGGACAGGGTGGGTTCAGCCCCAGCATTTT.

The chain links TRBV7-2 to TRBJ2-7; 11 nucleotides match TRBD2. Trimming at V came to 7 bases and at J to 4 bases, leaving 6 bases not matched to a gene. Germline CDR1 reads SGHTA; CDR2 reads FQGNSA. The CDR3 has 14 residues. DNA for the CDR3: TGTGCCAGCAAGGTGACTAGCGGGGTTTACGAGCAGTACTTC. Translating gives CASKVTSGVYEQYF.

CDR3 coding DNA: TGTGCCAGCAGTTATACTTCTCACTCTCGGACAGGGGGAGAAGCTTTCTTT. This translates into CASSYTSHSRTGGEAFF. V is TRBV5-4 and J is TRBJ1-1; 10 bases match TRBD1. The V and J ends lost 5 bases and 8 bases, in that order; junction bases with no gene match: 18. This CDR3 spans 17 amino acids. Germline V gene lookup returns CDR1 SGHNT and CDR2 YYREEE (reference sequence).

This clone was detected only a few times. This chain links TRBV11-2 with TRBJ2-7; TRBD1 might be the D (6 bases). Trimming removed 2 bases at V and 1 base at J, with 18 bases between. CDR1 SGHAT and CDR2 FQNNGV come from the germline V gene. The CDR3 is made up of 17 amino acids. CDR3 coding DNA: TGTGCCAGCAGCTTATCCCCAGCCGGCAGGGGTTCCTACGAGCAGTACTTC. This translates into CASSLSPAGRGSYEQYF. Full variable domain (missing parts from reference TRBV11-2 and TRBJ2-7): EAGVAQSPRYKIIEKRQSVAFWCNPISGHATLYWYQQILGQGPKLLIQFQNNGVVDDSQLPKDRFSAERLKGVDSTLKIQPAKLEDSAVYLCASSLSPAGRGSYEQYFGPGTRLTVT.

The chain uses TRBV5-1 and TRBJ2-7, with TRBD2 matching 7 bases. The V gene's germline CDR1 is SGHRS and CDR2 YFSETQ. The CDR3 has 15 amino acids. The V segment lost 1 base and the J segment 3 bases; nucleotides outside the gene matches: 7. The CDR3 is CASSLLGLADYEQYF. The CDR3 DNA follows: TGCGCCAGCAGCTTGTTGGGGCTAGCGGACTACGAGCAGTACTTC.

This clone has a handful of counts. The chain's CDR3 is CASSPGLALYEQYF. The CDR3 coding sequence is TGTGCCAGCAGCCCCGGACTAGCTCTCTACGAGCAGTACTTC. The chain has TRBV11-2 and TRBJ2-7; 8 bases map to TRBD2. This CDR3 is built from 14 residues. Germline V gene data show CDR1 as SGHAT and CDR2 as FQNNGV. V lost 5 bases and J lost 3; bases outside the gene matches: 6.

This clone was counted a single time. The V call is TRBV18, the J call TRBJ2-7; TRBD2 matches 9 bases. The CDR3 consists of 18 residues. After removal of 3 bases from V and 2 bases from J, the junction contained 14 bases not matched to a gene. CDR1 and CDR2 (germline): KGHSH, LQKENI. The CDR3 nucleotides read TGTGCCAGCTCACCTAGCGGGAGCGGCCCAAGCTTTGCCTACGAGCAGTACTTC. This encodes CASSPSGSGPSFAYEQYF.

The J gene is TRBJ1-1, the V gene TRBV15; D is ambiguous. Trimming took 2 bases from V and 4 from J, leaving 14 bases between them. Germline V CDR1 and CDR2: LNHNV, YYDKDF (reference sequence). CDR3 length: 15 residues. The CDR3 sequence: CATSRTPTSPTEAFF. DNA for the CDR3: TGTGCCACCAGCAGAACCCCGACATCTCCCACTGAAGCTTTCTTT.

This rearrangement joins TRBV6-5 to TRBJ1-2, with 11 bases identical to TRBD1. Germline V gene data show CDR1 as MNHEY and CDR2 as SVGAGI. Trimming cost V 2 bases and J 7 bases; bases outside gene matches: 3. The CDR3 runs 14 residues. The CDR3 DNA follows: TGTGCCAGCAGTTACCGGGACAGGGGGTTTGGCTACACCTTC. Protein: CASSYRDRGFGYTF.

The rearrangement joins TRBV15 to TRBJ2-5; 7 nucleotides line up with TRBD2. Germline CDR1 LNHNV, CDR2 YYDKDF (reference sequence). V shed 3 bases, J shed 3 bases, and the junction held 19 bases outside the gene matches. The CDR3 runs 19 residues. The CDR3 nucleotides are TGTGCCACCAGCAGCCTCACGACCAGCGGGAACCTCTGGAAAGAGACCCAGTACTTC. Its protein product is CATSSLTTSGNLWKETQYF.

V usage is TRBV7-2 and J usage is TRBJ1-6; D is ambiguous. CDR1 and CDR2 from the germline V gene are SGHTA and FQGNSA. Trimming shortened V by 1 base and J by 7 bases, and 8 bases separated the two germline ends. This CDR3 has 14 residues. CDR3 sequence (DNA): TGTGCCAGCAGCTTAGTCGTATCGAATTCACCCCTCCACTTT. The encoded protein is CASSLVVSNSPLHF.